The 9 T cell receptor beta chains given below trace back to one sample, sequenced in a study of blood T cell repertoires in COVID-19. Clones were sequenced by immunoSEQ multiplex PCR, and TCRdb holds only the in-frame ones, with some missing. The top ten clones hold 25% to 30% of a sample with tens of thousands of clones, around 81% of them seen once. Input material: peripheral blood. These receptors were taken from a human donor in a cohort sampled during active COVID-19.

The rearrangement uses TRBV4-3 and TRBJ2-7; D remains ambiguous. This CDR3 spans 15 amino acids. Germline assignment: CDR1 LGHNA and CDR2 YSLEER. Deletions cut 0 bases from V and 0 bases from J, with 9 bases between. The CDR3 sequence is CASSQDSALSYEQYF. CDR3 coding DNA: TGCGCCAGCAGCCAAGATTCAGCGCTCTCCTACGAGCAGTACTTC.

The V call is TRBV20-1, the J call TRBJ2-7, with 11 bases lining up with TRBD1. Germline CDR1 and CDR2: DFQATT and SNEGSKA (reference sequence). The CDR3 spans 15 residues. Trimming removed 3 bases from V and 0 bases from J; junction bases left unmatched: 4. The CDR3: CSASRTGGNSYEQYF. The CDR3 bases are TGCAGTGCTAGTCGGACAGGGGGCAACTCCTACGAGCAGTACTTC.

The rearrangement links TRBV2 to TRBJ2-7; D perhaps matches TRBD2 (5 bases). V was clipped by 2 bases and J by 0 bases, with 14 bases between them. Per germline, CDR1 SNHLY and CDR2 FYNNEI. The CDR3 runs 16 residues. This CDR3 reads CASSESGRILSYEQYF. CDR3 nucleotides: TGTGCCAGCAGTGAAAGCGGCCGGATACTCTCCTACGAGCAGTACTTC.

The chain recombines TRBV7-9 with TRBJ2-3; a weak D match, TRBD2 (6 bases). The CDR3 totals 17 residues. The germline V gene has CDR1 SEHNR and CDR2 FQNEAQ (reference sequence). Trimming cost V 0 bases and J 0 bases, with 13 bases left between them. In nucleotides, the CDR3 is TGTGCCAGCAGCTTAGCGGAATGGGGGACTAGCACAGATACGCAGTATTTT. Translated, it gives CASSLAEWGTSTDTQYF. Using reference TRBV7-9 and TRBJ2-3 for the parts outside the CDR3, the full variable domain is DTGVSQNPRHKITKRGQNVTFRCDPISEHNRLYWYRQTLGQGPEFLTYFQNEAQLEKSRLLSDRFSAERPKGSFSTLEIQRTEQGDSAMYLCASSLAEWGTSTDTQYFGPGTRLTVL.

The J gene is TRBJ2-1, the V gene TRBV7-9, with TRBD1 matching over 9 bases. J gave up 1 base and V 5 bases, and 3 bases lay outside the gene matches. Germline V lookup: CDR1 SEHNR, CDR2 FQNEAQ (reference sequence). The CDR3 runs 15 residues. CDR3 residues: CASSPDRGSYNEQFF. DNA for the CDR3: TGTGCCAGCAGCCCGGACAGGGGATCCTACAATGAGCAGTTCTTC.

The J gene is TRBJ2-5, the V gene TRBV6-5; tentatively, D is TRBD2 (5 bases). This CDR3 region has 14 residues. CDR1 and CDR2 from the germline V gene are MNHEY and SVGAGI. V was clipped by 2 bases and J by 2 bases, with 9 bases between them. This CDR3 is CASSYGWEQETQYF. In DNA, the CDR3 is TGTGCCAGCAGTTACGGGTGGGAGCAAGAGACCCAGTACTTC.

The gene calls are TRBV11-2 and TRBJ1-6; a possible D gene is TRBD1 (5 bases). From germline, CDR1 is SGHAT and CDR2 FQNNGV. This CDR3 region has 18 residues. V lost 2 bases, J lost 9 bases, and 23 bases lay in between. DNA for the CDR3: TGTGCCAGCAGCTTATTCCAGGGATCCGAACGCAGAGGTTCACCCCTCCACTTT. Translating gives CASSLFQGSERRGSPLHF.

The genes are TRBV5-1 and TRBJ1-2; D remains ambiguous. This CDR3 comprises 12 residues. V was trimmed by 4 bases and J by 2 bases, leaving 6 bases between them. Germline V gene lookup returns CDR1 SGHRS and CDR2 YFSETQ. CDR3 sequence: CASSEGNYGYTF. The CDR3 DNA is TGCGCCAGCAGCGAGGGAAACTATGGCTACACCTTC.

This clone has just one count. The chain combines TRBV12-5 with TRBJ1-2; a possible D gene is TRBD1 (5 bases). The V gene's germline CDR1 is LGHNT and CDR2 FRNRAP. Trimming removed 2 bases from V and 5 bases from J, with 15 bases in between. The CDR3 extends over 15 amino acids. The CDR3 bases are TGTGCTAGTGGTTTGCACCGGGGCGCGGGATATGGCTACACCTTC. Amino acid sequence: CASGLHRGAGYGYTF. Drawing the rest from reference TRBV12-5 and TRBJ1-2, the complete variable domain is DARVTQTPRHKVTEMGQEVTMRCQPILGHNTVFWYRQTMMQGLELLAYFRNRAPLDDSGMPKDRFSAEMPDATLATLKIQPSEPRDSAVYFCASGLHRGAGYGYTFGSGTRLTVV.